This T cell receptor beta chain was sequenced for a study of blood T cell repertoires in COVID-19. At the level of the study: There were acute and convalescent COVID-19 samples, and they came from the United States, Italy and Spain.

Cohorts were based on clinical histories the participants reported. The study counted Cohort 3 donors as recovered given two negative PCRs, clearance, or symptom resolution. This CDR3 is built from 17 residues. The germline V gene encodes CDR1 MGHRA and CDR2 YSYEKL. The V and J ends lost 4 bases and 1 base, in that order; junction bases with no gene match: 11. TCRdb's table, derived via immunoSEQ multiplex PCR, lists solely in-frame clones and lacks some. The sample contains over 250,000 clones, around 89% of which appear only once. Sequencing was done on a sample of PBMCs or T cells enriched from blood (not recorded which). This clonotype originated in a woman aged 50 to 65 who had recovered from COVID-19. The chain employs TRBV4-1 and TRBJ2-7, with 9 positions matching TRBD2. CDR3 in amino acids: CASSLAQISGSSYEQYF. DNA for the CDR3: TGCGCCAGCAGCCTCGCACAGATTAGCGGGAGTTCCTACGAGCAGTACTTC.